What follows is one TCR beta chain and its context. Antigen specificity is unknown. These data come from a study of cytomegalovirus exposure and HLA in healthy donors. Study overall: Earlier, 95 million to 140 million unique TCR beta sequences were recovered from roughly 180 million T cells by an analysis.

Germline CDR1 LNHNV, CDR2 YYDKDF (reference sequence). This CDR3 region has 15 residues. After removal of 1 base from V and 0 bases from J, the junction contained 3 bases not matched to a gene. The PCR had 60 Vbeta and 13 Jbeta primers. Measured with immunoSEQ multiplex PCR; TCRdb has only the in-frame clones, and not every one. The sample includes just over 40,000 clones. Study-wide results and caveats: High specificity and sensitivity for cytomegalovirus status were reported for the classifier. The investigators catalogued 150 to 200 TCR beta chains as cytomegalovirus-associated.

This TCR was sampled from a man aged 30-40 years in good health and CMV-seronegative. Sequencing was performed on PBMCs. The chain has TRBV15 and TRBJ2-7, with 7 nucleotides matching TRBD1. The CDR3 protein is CATSRAGDSSYEQYF. The CDR3 DNA sequence: TGTGCCACCAGCAGAGCCGGGGACAGCTCCTACGAGCAGTACTTC.